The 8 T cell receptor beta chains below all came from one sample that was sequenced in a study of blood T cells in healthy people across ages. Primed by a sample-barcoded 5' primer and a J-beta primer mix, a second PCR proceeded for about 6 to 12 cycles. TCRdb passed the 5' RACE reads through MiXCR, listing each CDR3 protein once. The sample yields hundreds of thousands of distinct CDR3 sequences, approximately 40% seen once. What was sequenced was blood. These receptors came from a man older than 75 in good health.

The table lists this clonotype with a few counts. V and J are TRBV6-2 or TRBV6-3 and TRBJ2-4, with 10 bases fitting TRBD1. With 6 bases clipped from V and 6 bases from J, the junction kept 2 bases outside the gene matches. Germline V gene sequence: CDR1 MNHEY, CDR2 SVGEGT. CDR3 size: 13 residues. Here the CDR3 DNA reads TGTGCCAGCAGCCGACAGGGGGCAAACATTCAGTACTTC. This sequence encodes CASSRQGANIQYF.

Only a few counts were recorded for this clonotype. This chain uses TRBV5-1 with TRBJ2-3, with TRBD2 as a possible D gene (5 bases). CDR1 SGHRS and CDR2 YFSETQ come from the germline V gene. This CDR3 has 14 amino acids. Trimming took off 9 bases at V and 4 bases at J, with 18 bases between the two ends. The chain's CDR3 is CATWWGDRSDTQYF. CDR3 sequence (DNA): TGCGCCACTTGGTGGGGAGACCGATCAGATACGCAGTATTTT.

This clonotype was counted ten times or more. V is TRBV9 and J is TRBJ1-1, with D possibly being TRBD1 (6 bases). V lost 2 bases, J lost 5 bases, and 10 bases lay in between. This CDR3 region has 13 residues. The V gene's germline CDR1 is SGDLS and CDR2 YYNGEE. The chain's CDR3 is CASSVGQRTEAFF. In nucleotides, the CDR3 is TGTGCCAGCAGCGTTGGACAGCGAACTGAAGCTTTCTTT.

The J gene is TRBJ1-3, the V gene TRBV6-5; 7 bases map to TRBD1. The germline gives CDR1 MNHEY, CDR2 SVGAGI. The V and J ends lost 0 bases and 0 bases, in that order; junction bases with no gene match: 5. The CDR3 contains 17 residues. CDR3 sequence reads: CASSYSGQTRSGNTIYF. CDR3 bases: TGTGCCAGCAGTTACTCGGGACAGACTCGCTCTGGAAACACCATATATTTT.

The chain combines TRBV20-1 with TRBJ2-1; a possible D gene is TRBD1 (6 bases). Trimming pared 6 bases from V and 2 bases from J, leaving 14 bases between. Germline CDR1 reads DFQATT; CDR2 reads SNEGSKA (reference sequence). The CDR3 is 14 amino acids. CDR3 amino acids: CSAAPGQAYNEQFF. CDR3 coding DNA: TGCAGTGCCGCCCCGGGACAAGCCTACAATGAGCAGTTCTTC.

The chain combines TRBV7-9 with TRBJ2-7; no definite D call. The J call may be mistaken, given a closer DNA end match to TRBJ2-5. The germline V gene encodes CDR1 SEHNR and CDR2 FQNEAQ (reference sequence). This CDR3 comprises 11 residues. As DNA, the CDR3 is TGTGCCAGCAGCCCACTTTCGACCCAGTACTTC. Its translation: CASSPLSTQYF.

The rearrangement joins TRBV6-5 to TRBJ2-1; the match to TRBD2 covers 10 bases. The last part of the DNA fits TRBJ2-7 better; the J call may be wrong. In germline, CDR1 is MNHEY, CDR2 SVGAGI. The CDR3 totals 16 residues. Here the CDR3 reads CASSYTRAGGRNEQYF. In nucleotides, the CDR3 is TGTGCCAGCAGTTACACCAGAGCGGGAGGGAGGAATGAGCAGTACTTC.

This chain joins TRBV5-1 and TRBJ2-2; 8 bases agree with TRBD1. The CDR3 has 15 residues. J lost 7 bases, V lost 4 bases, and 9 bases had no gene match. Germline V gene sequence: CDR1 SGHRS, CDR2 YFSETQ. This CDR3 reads CASSAGTGRNGELFF. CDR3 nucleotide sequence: TGCGCCAGCAGCGCCGGGACAGGAAGAAACGGGGAGCTGTTTTTT.